This T cell receptor (beta chain) was captured by sequencing in a study of blood T cell repertoires in COVID-19. The CDR3 is 14 residues long. Trimming stripped 2 bases from V and 2 bases from J, with 10 bases between. The V gene's germline CDR1 is MNHEY and CDR2 SVGAGI. Method: immunoSEQ multiplex PCR; TCRdb's copy keeps in-frame clones and lacks some. Seen here are more than 350,000 clones, 80% to 90% observed once, and the top ten hold roughly 1%. Membership in each cohort depended on participant-reported clinical history. Two negative PCRs, clearance, or symptom resolution were required of recovered Cohort 3 donors.

This TCR was recovered from a man aged 18 to 30 who had recovered from COVID-19. The chain carries TRBV6-5 and TRBJ2-7; D gene ambiguous. Sequencing was carried out using PBMCs or T cells enriched from blood (not recorded which). The CDR3 coding sequence is TGTGCCAGCAGTTACAGTTACAGCACCTACGAGCAGTACTTC. It codes for CASSYSYSTYEQYF.